This TCR beta chain was documented in a study of T-cell memory formation after mild COVID-19. Study observations and caveats: Researchers report contracting CD4+ clones mostly in CM and EM, with CD8+ clones in EMRA.

Using its own MiXCR run on the 5' RACE reads, TCRdb lists one record per CDR3 protein. The sample shows approximately 400,000 distinct CDR3 sequences, about a sixth of them seen only once. A few counts support this clonotype. The antigen remains undetermined. Trimming cost V 4 bases and J 3 bases; bases outside gene matches: 4. The CDR3 has 14 residues. Germline V lookup: CDR1 SEHNR, CDR2 FQNEAQ (reference sequence). J is TRBJ2-3 and V is TRBV7-9, with 7 bases aligning to TRBD1. This clonotype originated in a man younger than 30 who had mild COVID-19 (a few samples of this study predate the infection). Cell type and time point are not known. Material: PBMCs or a T cell subset sorted from them (not recorded which). The DNA of the CDR3 is TGTGCCAGCAGCTCGACAGGGTTAACAGATACGCAGTATTTT. Translation gives CASSSTGLTDTQYF.